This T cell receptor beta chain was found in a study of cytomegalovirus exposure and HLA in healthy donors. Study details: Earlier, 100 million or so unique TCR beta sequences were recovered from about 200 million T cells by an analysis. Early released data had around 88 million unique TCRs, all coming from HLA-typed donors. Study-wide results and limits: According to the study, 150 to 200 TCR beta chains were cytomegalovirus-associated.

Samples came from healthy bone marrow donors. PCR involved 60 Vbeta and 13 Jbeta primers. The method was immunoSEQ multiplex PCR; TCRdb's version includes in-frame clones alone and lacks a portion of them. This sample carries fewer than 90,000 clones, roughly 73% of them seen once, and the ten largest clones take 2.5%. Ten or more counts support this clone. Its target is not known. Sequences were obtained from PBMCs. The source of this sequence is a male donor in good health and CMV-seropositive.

CDR3 region: CASRHRTGEEKLFF. The CDR3, as DNA: TGTGCCAGCAGACACCGGACGGGGGAGGAAAAACTGTTTTTT. The rearrangement links TRBV2 to TRBJ1-4, with a possible D match to TRBD1 (5 bases). Between the trimmed V and J ends, which lost 6 bases and 8 bases, there was a span of 16 bases. This CDR3 is built from 14 residues. Germline loops: CDR1 SNHLY, CDR2 FYNNEI.